A selection of T cell receptor beta chains follows, all from one sample in a study of blood T cell repertoires in COVID-19. Only in-frame clones appear in the TCRdb table, and some are missing; sequencing was by immunoSEQ multiplex PCR. The repertoire has roughly 380,000 clones, less than 85% of them found once; the top ten carry approximately 3.6%. The sequencing input was peripheral blood. Source of these receptors: a woman aged 18 to 35 with acute or convalescent COVID-19. CDR3s leave out the opening cysteine and the closing phenylalanine or tryptophan. The order of the fields is J gene, D gene, V gene, CDR3 protein. D genes are given only for firm matches.

j_call: TRBJ1-4; d_call: NA; v_call: TRBV5-8; cdr3_aa: ASSFGQLATNEKLF
j_call: TRBJ2-3; d_call: NA; v_call: TRBV27; cdr3_aa: ASSFADTQY
j_call: TRBJ1-4; d_call: TRBD1; v_call: TRBV6-5; cdr3_aa: ASSYSRTGDNEKLF
j_call: TRBJ2-5; d_call: NA; v_call: TRBV11-2; cdr3_aa: ASSFVQGPGETQY
j_call: TRBJ1-5; d_call: NA; v_call: TRBV6-1; cdr3_aa: ASSEAGGGLQPQH
j_call: TRBJ2-5; d_call: NA; v_call: TRBV27; cdr3_aa: ASSFGAGGFETQY
j_call: TRBJ2-1; d_call: TRBD2; v_call: TRBV30; cdr3_aa: AWSSLGLADEQF
j_call: TRBJ1-3; d_call: TRBD1; v_call: TRBV9; cdr3_aa: ASSAGDRGNTIY
j_call: TRBJ2-5; d_call: TRBD2; v_call: TRBV3-1/TRBV3-2; cdr3_aa: ASSPTPEGREGRETQY
j_call: TRBJ1-6; d_call: TRBD1; v_call: TRBV11-2; cdr3_aa: ASSLLGTADSPLH
j_call: TRBJ1-6; d_call: NA; v_call: TRBV27; cdr3_aa: ASSLSGWVRQGVGSGNSPLH
j_call: TRBJ1-2; d_call: TRBD1; v_call: TRBV5-1; cdr3_aa: ASSPGQGNTNYGYT
j_call: TRBJ2-7; d_call: NA; v_call: TRBV27; cdr3_aa: ASSLFRGYEQY